The 13 T cell receptor beta chains in this list originate from one sample, sequenced in a study of radiation and T cells in renal cell carcinoma. The time point is: blood 4 weeks post-SBRT, at nephrectomy. Documented treatment: 15 Gy SBRT to primary tumor, nephrectomy 4 weeks later. Libraries were prepared by immunoSEQ multiplex PCR; TCRdb keeps only in-frame clonotypes and omits some of them. The data hold 150,000 to 200,000 clones, with about 88% observed a single time. Here the sequenced sample was blood, taken from a patient whose treatment included radiotherapy and nephrectomy. Source of these receptors: a woman in her 50s with renal cell carcinoma.

V is TRBV5-6 and J is TRBJ2-5, with a weak D call TRBD1 (5 bases). The CDR3 is made up of 12 amino acids. Trimming removed 7 bases at V and 4 bases at J, with 11 bases between. Germline V gives CDR1 SGHDT, CDR2 YYEEEE. The chain's CDR3 is CASGPQGETQYF. The DNA of the CDR3 is TGTGCCAGCGGGCCTCAGGGAGAGACCCAGTACTTC.

CDR3 region: CASSEVVAGGHDEQFF. CDR3 DNA sequence: TGTGCCAGCAGTGAAGTCGTGGCGGGGGGGCACGATGAGCAGTTCTTC. The V and J genes are TRBV6-1 and TRBJ2-1; 9 nucleotides line up with TRBD2. Per the germline V gene, CDR1 is MNHNS and CDR2 is SASEGT. The CDR3 length is 16 residues. J lost 8 bases, V lost 1 base, and 9 bases had no gene match.

The chain has TRBV2 and TRBJ1-5; possibly TRBD1 for D (6 bases). Trimming took off 3 bases at V and 4 bases at J, with 7 bases between the two ends. Germline loops: CDR1 SNHLY, CDR2 FYNNEI. This CDR3 region has 13 residues. For the CDR3, the DNA is TGTGCCAGCAGTGACAGGGGAAATCAGCCCCAGCATTTT. Its translation: CASSDRGNQPQHF. Filled out from reference TRBV2 and TRBJ1-5, the complete variable domain reads EPEVTQTPSHQVTQMGQEVILRCVPISNHLYFYWYRQILGQKVEFLVSFYNNEISEKSEIFDDQFSVERPDGSNFTLKIRSTKLEDSAMYFCASSDRGNQPQHFGDGTRLSIL.

Comments on this clone: Other DNA variants within this sample encode the same CDR3. This CDR3 reads CASSRTLDRNYEQYF. The CDR3 nucleotides read TGTGCCAGTAGCCGAACGCTGGACAGAAACTACGAGCAGTACTTC. This chain joins TRBV6-5 and TRBJ2-7; perhaps TRBD1 as D (6 bases). The length of the CDR3 is 15 residues. V was cut by 9 bases and J by 3 bases, with 21 bases left in between. CDR1 MNHEY and CDR2 SVGAGI come from the germline V gene.

The V call is TRBV7-2, the J call TRBJ2-1, with 8 bases lining up with TRBD2. The germline V gene has CDR1 SGHTA and CDR2 FQGNSA. The CDR3 is 17 residues long. J gave up 0 bases and V 5 bases, and 9 bases lay outside the gene matches. The CDR3 region is CASSPRGLGGSYNEQFF. In DNA, the CDR3 is TGTGCCAGCAGCCCGCGGGGACTAGGAGGCTCCTACAATGAGCAGTTCTTC.

This chain uses TRBV14 with TRBJ1-5; D unresolved. Germline V CDR1 and CDR2: SGHDN, FVKESK. With 1 base removed from V and 9 bases from J, the gap between germline ends came to 10 bases. There are 13 residues in the CDR3. This CDR3 reads CASSQGEDSPQHF. For the CDR3, the DNA is TGTGCCAGCAGCCAAGGGGAAGATTCGCCCCAGCATTTT. The whole variable domain, filled in from reference TRBV14 and TRBJ1-5, reads EAGVTQFPSHSVIEKGQTVTLRCDPISGHDNLYWYRRVMGKEIKFLLHFVKESKQDESGMPNNRFLAERTGGTYSTLKVQPAELEDSGVYFCASSQGEDSPQHFGDGTRLSIL.

V and J are TRBV18 and TRBJ2-7; weak D call: TRBD1 (6 bases). Germline assignment: CDR1 KGHSH and CDR2 LQKENI. Trimming stripped 6 bases from V and 5 bases from J, with 14 bases between. CDR3 size: 13 residues. The CDR3: CASSGARGNEQYF. The CDR3 DNA reads as TGTGCCAGCTCCGGGGCAAGGGGGAACGAGCAGTACTTC.

This chain uses TRBV5-1 with TRBJ2-6; D not certain. CDR1 is SGHRS, CDR2 YFSETQ, per germline. Between the trimmed V and J ends, which lost 0 bases and 0 bases, there was a span of 13 bases. CDR3 length: 18 amino acids. The CDR3 region has the DNA TGCGCCAGCAGCTTGGATGGTCAGGCGAGCTCTGGGGCCAACGTCCTGACTTTC. It is translated as CASSLDGQASSGANVLTF.

This rearrangement joins TRBV19 to TRBJ1-3, with D possibly being TRBD1 (5 bases). There are 15 residues in the CDR3. The germline V gene encodes CDR1 LNHDA and CDR2 SQIVND (reference sequence). V lost 7 bases to trimming and J lost 5 bases, with 18 bases between them. The CDR3 coding sequence is TGTGCCAGTACACCCCAAGCATCAGGGAGAAACACCATATATTTT. It encodes CASTPQASGRNTIYF.

This clone was seen a single time. The chain combines TRBV7-6 with TRBJ2-6; 9 bases fit TRBD2. J lost 0 bases, V lost 5 bases, and 11 bases had no gene match. CDR1 is SGHVS and CDR2 is FNYEAQ in the germline V gene. CDR3 length: 19 amino acids. The CDR3 region is CASSPGAAGGPSGANVLTF. Here the CDR3 DNA reads TGTGCCAGCAGCCCAGGGGCAGCGGGGGGACCCTCTGGGGCCAACGTCCTGACTTTC.

In this sample, this clone turned up once. The V and J genes are TRBV11-2 and TRBJ2-7; D could derive from TRBD1 or TRBD2 (5 bases each). The CDR3 sequence is 14 residues long. Per the germline V gene, CDR1 is SGHAT and CDR2 is FQNNGV. V was shortened by 5 bases and J by 3 bases, with 14 bases between the two germline ends. The CDR3: CASSLWVGDYEQYF. The CDR3 nucleotides read TGTGCCAGCAGCCTCTGGGTGGGGGACTACGAGCAGTACTTC.

This clone was found once. The CDR3 spells CASSLVAGQNTEAFF. In DNA, the CDR3 is TGTGCCAGCAGCTTAGTGGCCGGACAGAACACTGAAGCTTTCTTT. The chain is built from TRBV7-6 and TRBJ1-1; D may be TRBD1 (5 bases). Germline lookup yields CDR1 SGHVS and CDR2 FNYEAQ. The CDR3 loop spans 15 amino acids. The germline V and J ends were trimmed by 1 base and 1 base, with 10 bases remaining between them. The complete variable domain, with remaining parts taken from reference TRBV7-6 and TRBJ1-1, reads GAGVSQSPRYKVTKRGQDVALRCDPISGHVSLYWYRQALGQGPEFLTYFNYEAQQDKSGLPNDRFSAERPEGSISTLTIQRTEQRDSAMYRCASSLVAGQNTEAFFGQGTRLTVV.

This clone was seen a few times. A junction boundary mismatches the germline segment, possibly from a read error. The chain has TRBV7-9 and TRBJ2-2, with D perhaps TRBD2 (6 bases). The CDR3 is made up of 13 amino acids. CDR1 and CDR2 from the germline V gene are SEHNR and FQNEAQ (reference sequence). Here the CDR3 reads CASSLDPSGAVLF. For the CDR3, the DNA is TGTGCCAGCAGCTTAGATCCCTCGGGAGCTGTTCTTTTT.